In this sample, the clone carrying this T cell receptor beta chain turned up many times. This sample was included in a study of T cells after yellow fever vaccination. With V trimmed by 4 bases and J by 4 bases, 4 bases remained unmatched. This CDR3 contains 15 residues. Germline CDR1 reads SGHDT; CDR2 reads YYEEEE. Using its own MiXCR run on the 5' RACE reads, TCRdb lists one record per CDR3 protein. This table has around 150,000 distinct CDR3 sequences, under 7.5% appearing once. The chain links TRBV5-6 to TRBJ2-2, with 10 bases matching TRBD2. The origin of this receptor is a man aged 18 to 30 who received the YFV17D yellow fever vaccine. The source material was CD4+ T cells sorted from PBMCs, sampled more than 4 days after the first yellow fever vaccination. In nucleotides, the CDR3 is TGTGCCAGCAGCGGTAGCGGGGGGACCACCGGGGAGCTGTTTTTT. Its protein is CASSGSGGTTGELFF.